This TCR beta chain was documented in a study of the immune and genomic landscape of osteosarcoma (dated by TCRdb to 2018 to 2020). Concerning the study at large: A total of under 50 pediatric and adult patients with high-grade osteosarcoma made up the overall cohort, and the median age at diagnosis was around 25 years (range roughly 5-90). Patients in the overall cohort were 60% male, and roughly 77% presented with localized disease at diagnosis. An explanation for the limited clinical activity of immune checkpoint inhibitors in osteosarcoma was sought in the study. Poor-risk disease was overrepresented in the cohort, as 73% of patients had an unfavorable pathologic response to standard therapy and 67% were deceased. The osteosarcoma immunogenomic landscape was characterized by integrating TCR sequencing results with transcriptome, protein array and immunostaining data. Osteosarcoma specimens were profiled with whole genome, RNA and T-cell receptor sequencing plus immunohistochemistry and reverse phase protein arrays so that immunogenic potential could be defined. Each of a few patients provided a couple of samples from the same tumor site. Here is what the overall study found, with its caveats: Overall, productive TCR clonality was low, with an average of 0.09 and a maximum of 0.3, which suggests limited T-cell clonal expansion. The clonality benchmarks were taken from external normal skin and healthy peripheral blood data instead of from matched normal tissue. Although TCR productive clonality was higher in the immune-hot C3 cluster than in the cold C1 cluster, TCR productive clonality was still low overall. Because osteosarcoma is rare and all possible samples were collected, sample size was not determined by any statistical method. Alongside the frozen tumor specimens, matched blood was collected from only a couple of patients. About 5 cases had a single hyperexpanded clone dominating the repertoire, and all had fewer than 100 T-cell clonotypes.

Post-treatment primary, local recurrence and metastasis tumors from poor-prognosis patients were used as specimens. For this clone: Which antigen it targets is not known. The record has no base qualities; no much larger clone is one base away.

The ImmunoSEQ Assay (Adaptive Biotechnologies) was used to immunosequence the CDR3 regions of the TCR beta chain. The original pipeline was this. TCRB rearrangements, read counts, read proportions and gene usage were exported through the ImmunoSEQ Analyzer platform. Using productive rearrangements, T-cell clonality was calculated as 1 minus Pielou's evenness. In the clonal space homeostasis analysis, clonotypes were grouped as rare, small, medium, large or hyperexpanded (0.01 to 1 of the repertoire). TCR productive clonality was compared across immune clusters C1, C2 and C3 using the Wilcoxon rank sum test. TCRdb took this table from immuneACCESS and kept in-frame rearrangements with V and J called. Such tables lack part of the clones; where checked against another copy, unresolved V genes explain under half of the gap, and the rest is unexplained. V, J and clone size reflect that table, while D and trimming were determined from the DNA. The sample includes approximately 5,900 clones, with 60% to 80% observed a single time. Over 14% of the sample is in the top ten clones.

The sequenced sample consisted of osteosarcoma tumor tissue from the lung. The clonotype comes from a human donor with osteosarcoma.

The DNA sequence is TGCGCCAGCACCGGAATCGGACAGGGGACCAATGAGCAGTTCTTC. Its coded protein is CASTGIGQGTNEQFF. This chain joins TRBV5-1 to TRBJ2-1, and 9 junction bases match TRBD1. The V end gives up 6 bases and the J end 6 bases, leaving 10 bases in the junction not matched to a gene. The CDR1 and CDR2 encoded by the germline V gene are SGHRS and YFSETQ. Measured from the cysteine to the phenylalanine, the CDR3 is 15 residues long. The CDR3 DNA has 45 bases and is translated from base 1.